The 19 T cell receptor beta chains below come from one sample, sequenced in a study of technical replicates of blood from several donors. Generated by immunoSEQ multiplex PCR, the TCRdb table keeps only in-frame clones and is missing some. The sample contains about 84,000 clones, roughly 98% of which appear only once. Sequenced: T cells isolated from PBMCs. These TCRs come from a human donor in good health.

The gene calls are TRBV7-8 and TRBJ2-5; TRBD2 is a possible D gene (5 bases). CDR3 length equals 15 residues. Germline V gene lookup returns CDR1 SGHVS and CDR2 FQNEAQ. Trimming cost V 4 bases and J 0 bases, with 12 bases left between them. The CDR3 spells CASSSSGVHQETQYF. CDR3 DNA: TGTGCCAGCAGCTCTTCCGGGGTTCACCAAGAGACCCAGTACTTC.

V is TRBV6-5 and J is TRBJ1-5, with TRBD1 matching 7 bases. Germline V gene sequence: CDR1 MNHEY, CDR2 SVGAGI. J gave up 6 bases and V 6 bases, and 5 bases lay outside the gene matches. The CDR3 is 13 residues long. The CDR3 region is CASSPTGIQPQHF. The DNA of the CDR3 is TGTGCCAGCAGCCCGACAGGGATTCAGCCCCAGCATTTT.

The V and J genes are TRBV5-6 and TRBJ2-3; possibly TRBD2 for D (5 bases). From germline, CDR1 is SGHDT and CDR2 YYEEEE. V was trimmed by 1 base and J by 7 bases, leaving 10 bases between them. The CDR3 is made up of 13 amino acids. CDR3 loop: CASSLSPGNTQYF. The CDR3, as DNA: TGTGCCAGCAGCTTGTCCCCGGGGAATACGCAGTATTTT. Full variable domain (remainder filled in from reference TRBV5-6 and TRBJ2-3): DAGVTQSPTHLIKTRGQQVTLRCSPKSGHDTVSWYQQALGQGPQFIFQYYEEEERQRGNFPDRFSGHQFPNYSSELNVNALLLGDSALYLCASSLSPGNTQYFGPGTRLTVL.

The rearrangement joins TRBV2 to TRBJ2-7; D uncertain. The CDR3 totals 13 residues. Germline V lookup: CDR1 SNHLY, CDR2 FYNNEI. Trimming removed 1 base from V and 4 bases from J, with 8 bases in between. The CDR3 DNA is TGTGCCAGCAGTGAAGAAGTACAGTACGAGCAGTACTTC. Its translation: CASSEEVQYEQYF.

The chain recombines TRBV6-1 with TRBJ1-3; the D gene is possibly TRBD1 (6 bases). The CDR3 sequence is 15 residues long. The V end was cut by 5 bases, the J end by 2 bases, with 13 bases between. The V gene's germline CDR1 is MNHNS and CDR2 SASEGT. The CDR3 sequence is CASSIEQGTGNTIYF. The CDR3 nucleotides are TGTGCCAGCAGTATAGAACAGGGCACTGGAAACACCATATATTTT.

The chain is built from TRBV19 and TRBJ1-2; TRBD1 is a possible D gene (6 bases). The V end was cut by 3 bases, the J end by 0 bases, with 17 bases between. Per germline, CDR1 LNHDA and CDR2 SQIVND (reference sequence). The CDR3 totals 17 residues. The CDR3 spells CASSIFAGATTNYGYTF. The CDR3 bases are TGTGCCAGTAGTATCTTCGCAGGGGCGACAACTAACTATGGCTACACCTTC.

Worth noting for this clone: Relative to the germline gene, one junction end is altered; a read error may explain this. This rearrangement joins TRBV5-5 to TRBJ1-1, with TRBD1 as a possible D gene (5 bases). In germline, CDR1 is SGHKS, CDR2 YYEKEE (reference sequence). The CDR3 totals 13 residues. CDR3: CASRLAGWTEAFF. The CDR3 coding sequence is TGTGCCAGCAGATTGGCAGGGTGGACTGAAGCTTTCTTT.

The chain combines TRBV19 with TRBJ1-5, with D perhaps TRBD1 (6 bases). CDR1 and CDR2 (germline): LNHDA, SQIVND (reference sequence). The CDR3 contains 15 residues. Trimming stripped 5 bases from V and 0 bases from J, with 11 bases between. This CDR3 is CASSPQDSSNQPQHF. The CDR3 region has the DNA TGTGCCAGTAGTCCCCAGGACAGTAGCAATCAGCCCCAGCATTTT.

The chain joins TRBV7-2 to TRBJ2-5; D is possibly TRBD2 (5 bases). The CDR3 totals 16 residues. Germline V gene data show CDR1 as SGHTA and CDR2 as FQGNSA. Trimming took 5 bases from V and 1 from J, leaving 17 bases between them. CDR3 sequence reads: CASSLRFRRVQETQYF. CDR3 in DNA: TGTGCCAGCAGCCTACGTTTTCGGCGGGTCCAAGAGACCCAGTACTTC. Supplemented by reference TRBV7-2 and TRBJ2-5, the full variable domain reads GAGVSQSPSNKVTEKGKDVELRCDPISGHTALYWYRQSLGQGLEFLIYFQGNSAPDKSGLPSDRFSAERTGGSVSTLTIQRTQQEDSAVYLCASSLRFRRVQETQYFGPGTRLLVL.

The chain recombines TRBV19 with TRBJ2-5, with D possibly matching TRBD1 (5 bases). V shed 5 bases and J shed 5 bases, with 9 bases lying between them. CDR1 LNHDA and CDR2 SQIVND come from the germline V gene (reference sequence). CDR3 length: 12 residues. CDR3 DNA: TGTGCCAGTAGTCCAGGGATTGAGACCCAGTACTTC. This codes for CASSPGIETQYF.

The rearrangement links TRBV11-1 to TRBJ2-2; maybe TRBD2 (6 bases). The CDR3 totals 14 residues. CDR1 is SGHAT, CDR2 FQDESV, per germline (reference sequence). Trimming stripped 1 base from V and 6 bases from J, with 9 bases between. Here the CDR3 DNA reads TGTGCCAGCAGCTTAGTTAGGGAGGCCGGGGAGCTGTTTTTT. The encoded protein is CASSLVREAGELFF.

The rearrangement joins TRBV5-1 to TRBJ2-2, with 8 bases identical to TRBD1. Losses at the gene ends were 4 bases for V and 4 bases for J; bases not matched to a gene: 6. The germline CDR1 and CDR2 sequences are SGHRS and YFSETQ. This CDR3 region has 15 residues. The CDR3 nucleotides read TGCGCCAGCAGCACGGACAGGGTTGGCACCGGGGAGCTGTTTTTT. Protein product: CASSTDRVGTGELFF.

The CDR3 DNA reads TGTGCCAGCAGCCCTCACACCGGGGAGCTGTTTTTT. Residues: CASSPHTGELFF. V is TRBV7-6 and J is TRBJ2-2; no clear D. The CDR3 totals 12 residues. V was trimmed by 5 bases and J by 3 bases, leaving 4 bases between them. CDR1 SGHVS and CDR2 FNYEAQ come from the germline V gene.

This chain links TRBV7-9 with TRBJ1-2; maybe TRBD1 (5 bases). Germline V gene data show CDR1 as SEHNR and CDR2 as FQNEAQ (reference sequence). The CDR3 covers 15 residues. V lost 1 base and J lost 6, with 15 bases in between. Written as DNA, the CDR3 is TGTGCCAGCAGCTTAGAGGTTATGGGGGAGGATGGCTACACCTTC. This gives the protein CASSLEVMGEDGYTF.

The genes are TRBV7-6 and TRBJ2-5; 9 positions agree with TRBD2. CDR3 length: 17 residues. Germline CDR1 SGHVS, CDR2 FNYEAQ. J was trimmed by 5 bases and V by 0 bases; bases with no gene match: 10. CDR3 DNA: TGTGCCAGCAGCTTAGCGAGTACAGCGGGGGGCGGGGAGACCCAGTACTTC. As protein: CASSLASTAGGGETQYF.

The rearrangement uses TRBV7-2 and TRBJ1-1, with D possibly matching TRBD1 (6 bases). V lost 2 bases to trimming and J lost 0 bases, with 16 bases between them. The germline CDR1 and CDR2 sequences are SGHTA and FQGNSA. The CDR3 runs 17 residues. CDR3 in amino acids: CASSLRGGPGMNTEAFF. Here the CDR3 DNA reads TGTGCCAGCAGCTTAAGGGGGGGGCCCGGCATGAACACTGAAGCTTTCTTT.

The chain employs TRBV19 and TRBJ2-2; D call uncertain. Germline V lookup: CDR1 LNHDA, CDR2 SQIVND (reference sequence). V was cut by 7 bases and J by 0 bases, with 9 bases left in between. This CDR3 region has 14 residues. The DNA for the CDR3 is TGTGCCAGTACTCAAAGCACGAACACCGGGGAGCTGTTTTTT. Translating it yields CASTQSTNTGELFF.

The chain carries TRBV7-9 and TRBJ2-2; TRBD2 agrees at 15 bases. The CDR3 has 19 amino acids. Germline V gene data show CDR1 as SEHNR and CDR2 as FQNEAQ (reference sequence). The trim removed 5 bases at V and 1 base at J, leaving 8 bases unmatched. The CDR3 reads CASSGRTSGREGNTGELFF. Here the CDR3 DNA reads TGTGCCAGCAGCGGAAGGACTAGCGGGAGGGAGGGGAACACCGGGGAGCTGTTTTTT. Combining the CDR3 with reference TRBV7-9 and TRBJ2-2 gives the whole variable domain DTGVSQNPRHKITKRGQNVTFRCDPISEHNRLYWYRQTLGQGPEFLTYFQNEAQLEKSRLLSDRFSAERPKGSFSTLEIQRTEQGDSAMYLCASSGRTSGREGNTGELFFGEGSRLTVL.

This sequence joins TRBV19 and TRBJ1-5, with D maybe TRBD1 (5 bases). Germline lookup yields CDR1 LNHDA and CDR2 SQIVND (reference sequence). Trimming pared 5 bases from V and 0 bases from J, leaving 8 bases between. The CDR3 spans 14 residues. In DNA, the CDR3 is TGTGCCAGTAGTCGACAGTATAGCAATCAGCCCCAGCATTTT. Residues: CASSRQYSNQPQHF.